Described below is a single T cell receptor (beta chain) sequence and its context. The data belong to a study of neurological immune-mediated disorders. The CDR3 loop spans 14 amino acids. The germline gives CDR1 SNHLY, CDR2 FYNNEI. J was trimmed by 4 bases and V by 7 bases; bases with no gene match: 9. One entry per CDR3 protein, called by TCRdb with MiXCR from the 5' RACE reads. The table includes just under 60,000 distinct CDR3 sequences, 2% to 2.5% detected once. Sequencing input: PBMCs. This chain uses TRBV2 with TRBJ1-2, with TRBD1 matching over 7 bases. The receptor was isolated from a middle-aged man with multiple sclerosis. CDR3 protein: CASNPTGLGYGYTF. The CDR3 DNA reads as TGTGCCAGCAATCCGACAGGGTTAGGCTATGGCTACACCTTC. The variable domain in full, with the rest retrieved from reference TRBV2 and TRBJ1-2, is EPEVTQTPSHQVTQMGQEVILRCVPISNHLYFYWYRQILGQKVEFLVSFYNNEISEKSEIFDDQFSVERPDGSNFTLKIRSTKLEDSAMYFCASNPTGLGYGYTFGSGTRLTVV.